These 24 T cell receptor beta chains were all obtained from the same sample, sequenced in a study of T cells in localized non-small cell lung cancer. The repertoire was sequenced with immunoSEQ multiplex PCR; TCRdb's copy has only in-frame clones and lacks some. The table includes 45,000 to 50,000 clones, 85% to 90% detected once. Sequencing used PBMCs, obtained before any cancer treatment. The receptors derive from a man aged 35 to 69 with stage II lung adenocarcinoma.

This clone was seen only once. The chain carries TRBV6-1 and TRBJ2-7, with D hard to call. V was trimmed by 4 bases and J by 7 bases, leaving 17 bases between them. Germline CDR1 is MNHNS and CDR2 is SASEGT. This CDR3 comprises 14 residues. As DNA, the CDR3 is TGTGCCAGCAGTGCAGCAGGTTTTGGGGTGGAGCAGTACTTC. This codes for CASSAAGFGVEQYF.

The CDR3 DNA follows: TGTGCCAGCAGCTTGGCCACAGGCCGAAACACTGAAGCTTTCTTT. Amino acids: CASSLATGRNTEAFF. This chain uses TRBV5-5 with TRBJ1-1; D possibly corresponds to TRBD1 (5 bases). This CDR3 comprises 15 residues. With 0 bases removed from V and 2 bases from J, the gap between germline ends came to 11 bases. Germline V gene sequence: CDR1 SGHKS, CDR2 YYEKEE (reference sequence).

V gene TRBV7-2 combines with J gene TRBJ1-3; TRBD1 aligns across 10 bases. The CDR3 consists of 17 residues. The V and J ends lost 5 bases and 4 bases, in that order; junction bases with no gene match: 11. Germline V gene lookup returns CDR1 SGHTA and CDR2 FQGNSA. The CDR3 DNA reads TGTGCCAGCAGCCCCCCCGTGGGGACAGGGGAAGGAAACACCATATATTTT. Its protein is CASSPPVGTGEGNTIYF. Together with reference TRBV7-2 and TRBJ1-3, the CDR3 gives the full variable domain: GAGVSQSPSNKVTEKGKDVELRCDPISGHTALYWYRQSLGQGLEFLIYFQGNSAPDKSGLPSDRFSAERTGGSVSTLTIQRTQQEDSAVYLCASSPPVGTGEGNTIYFGEGSWLTVV.

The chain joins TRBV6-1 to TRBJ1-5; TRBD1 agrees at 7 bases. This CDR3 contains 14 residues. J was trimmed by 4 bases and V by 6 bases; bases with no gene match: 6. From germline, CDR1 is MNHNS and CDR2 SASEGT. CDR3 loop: CASRTRGANQPQHF. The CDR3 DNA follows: TGTGCCAGCAGGACCAGGGGGGCAAATCAGCCCCAGCATTTT.

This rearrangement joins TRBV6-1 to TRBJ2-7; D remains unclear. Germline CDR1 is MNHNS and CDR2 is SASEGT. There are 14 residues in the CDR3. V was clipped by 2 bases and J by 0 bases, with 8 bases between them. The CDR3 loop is CASSEYEYSYEQYF. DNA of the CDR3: TGTGCCAGCAGTGAATATGAGTACTCCTACGAGCAGTACTTC.

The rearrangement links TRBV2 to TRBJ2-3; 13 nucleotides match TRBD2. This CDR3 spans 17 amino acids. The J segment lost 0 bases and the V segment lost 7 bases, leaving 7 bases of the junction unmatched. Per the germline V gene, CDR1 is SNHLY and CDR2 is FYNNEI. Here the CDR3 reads CASTPGTSGASTDTQYF. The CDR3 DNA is TGTGCCAGCACCCCAGGGACTAGCGGGGCTAGCACAGATACGCAGTATTTT.

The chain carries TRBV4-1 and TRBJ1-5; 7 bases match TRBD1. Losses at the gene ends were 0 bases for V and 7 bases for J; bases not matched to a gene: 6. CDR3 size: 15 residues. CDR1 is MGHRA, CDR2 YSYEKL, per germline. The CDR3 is CASSQDSRGQQPQHF. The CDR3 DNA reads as TGCGCCAGCAGCCAAGATAGTAGGGGGCAACAGCCCCAGCATTTT.

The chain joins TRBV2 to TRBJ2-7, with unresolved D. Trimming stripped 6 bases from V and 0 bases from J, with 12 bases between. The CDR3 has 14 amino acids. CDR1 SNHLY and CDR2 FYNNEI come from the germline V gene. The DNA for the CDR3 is TGTGCCAGCAGGATGGGGTCAAACTCCTACGAGCAGTACTTC. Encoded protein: CASRMGSNSYEQYF.

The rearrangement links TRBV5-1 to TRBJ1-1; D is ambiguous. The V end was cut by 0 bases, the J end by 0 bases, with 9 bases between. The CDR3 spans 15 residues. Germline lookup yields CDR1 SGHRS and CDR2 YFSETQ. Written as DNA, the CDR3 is TGCGCCAGCAGCTTGGGCGCCAGCATGAACACTGAAGCTTTCTTT. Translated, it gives CASSLGASMNTEAFF.

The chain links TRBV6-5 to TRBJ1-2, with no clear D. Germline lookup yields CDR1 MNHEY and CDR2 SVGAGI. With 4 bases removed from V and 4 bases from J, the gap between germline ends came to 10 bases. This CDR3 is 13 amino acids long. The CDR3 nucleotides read TGTGCCAGCAGTTGGGGTCGGGTCTATGGCTACACCTTC. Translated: CASSWGRVYGYTF.

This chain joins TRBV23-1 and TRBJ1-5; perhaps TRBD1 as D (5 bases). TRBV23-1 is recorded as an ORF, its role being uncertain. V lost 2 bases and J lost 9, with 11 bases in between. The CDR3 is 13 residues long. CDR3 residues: CASSQRGDGPQHF. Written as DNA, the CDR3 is TGCGCCAGCAGTCAACGGGGCGATGGGCCCCAGCATTTT.

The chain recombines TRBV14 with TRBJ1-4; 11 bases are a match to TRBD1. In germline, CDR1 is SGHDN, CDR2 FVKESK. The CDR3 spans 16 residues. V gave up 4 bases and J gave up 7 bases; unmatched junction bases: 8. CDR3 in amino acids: CASSPPRTGGREKLFF. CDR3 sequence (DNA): TGTGCCAGCAGCCCCCCCCGGACAGGGGGCCGTGAAAAACTGTTTTTT.

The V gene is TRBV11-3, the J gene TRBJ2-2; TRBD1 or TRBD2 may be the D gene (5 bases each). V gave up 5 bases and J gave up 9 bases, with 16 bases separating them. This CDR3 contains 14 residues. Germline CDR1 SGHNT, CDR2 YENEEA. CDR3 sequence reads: CASSPRGSARELFF. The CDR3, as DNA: TGTGCCAGCAGCCCGAGGGGTAGTGCCCGGGAGCTGTTTTTT.

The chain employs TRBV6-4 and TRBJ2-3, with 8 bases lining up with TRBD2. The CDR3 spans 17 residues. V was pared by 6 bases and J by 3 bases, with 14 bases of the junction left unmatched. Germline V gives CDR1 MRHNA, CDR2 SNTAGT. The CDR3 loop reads CASSLSGGQESTDTQYF. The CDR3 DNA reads TGTGCCAGCAGCCTCAGCGGGGGCCAGGAGTCTACAGATACGCAGTATTTT.

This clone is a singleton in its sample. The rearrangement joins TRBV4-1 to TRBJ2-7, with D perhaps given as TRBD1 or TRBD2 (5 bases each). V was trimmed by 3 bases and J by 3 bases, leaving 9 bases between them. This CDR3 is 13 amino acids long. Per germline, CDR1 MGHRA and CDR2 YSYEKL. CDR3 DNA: TGCGCCAGCAGCCATGGGGACGGCTACGAGCAGTACTTC. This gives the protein CASSHGDGYEQYF.

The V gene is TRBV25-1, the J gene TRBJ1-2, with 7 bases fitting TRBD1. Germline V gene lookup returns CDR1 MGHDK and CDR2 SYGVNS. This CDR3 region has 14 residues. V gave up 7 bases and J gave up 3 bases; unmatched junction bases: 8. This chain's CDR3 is CASTPYGQDYGYTF. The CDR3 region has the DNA TGTGCCAGCACCCCATACGGACAGGACTATGGCTACACCTTC.

This chain's CDR3 is CAREFRGGGLLSTDTQYF. The DNA of the CDR3 is TGCGCCAGGGAGTTTCGGGGGGGCGGTCTCCTTAGCACAGATACGCAGTATTTT. The chain has TRBV10-1 and TRBJ2-3, with 8 bases identical to TRBD2. Trimming at V came to 9 bases and at J to 0 bases, leaving 17 bases not matched to a gene. Germline V gene data show CDR1 as WNHNN and CDR2 as SYGVQD (reference sequence). This CDR3 has 18 amino acids.

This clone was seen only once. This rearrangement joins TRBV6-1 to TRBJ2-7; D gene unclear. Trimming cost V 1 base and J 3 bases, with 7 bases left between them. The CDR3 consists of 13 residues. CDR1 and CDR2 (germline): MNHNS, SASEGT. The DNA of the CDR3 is TGTGCCAGCAGTGAAGGCTACAGCTACGAGCAGTACGTC. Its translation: CASSEGYSYEQYV.

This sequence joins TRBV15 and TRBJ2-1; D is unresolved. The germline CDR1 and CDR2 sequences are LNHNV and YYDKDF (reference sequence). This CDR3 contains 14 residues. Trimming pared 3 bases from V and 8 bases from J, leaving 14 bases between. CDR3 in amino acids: CATSSPRRADEQFF. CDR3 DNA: TGTGCCACCAGCAGCCCCCGTCGGGCGGATGAGCAGTTCTTC. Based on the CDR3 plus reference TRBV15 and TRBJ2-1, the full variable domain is DAMVIQNPRYQVTQFGKPVTLSCSQTLNHNVMYWYQQKSSQAPKLLFHYYDKDFNNEADTPDNFQSRRPNTSFCFLDIRSPGLGDTAMYLCATSSPRRADEQFFGPGTRLTVL.

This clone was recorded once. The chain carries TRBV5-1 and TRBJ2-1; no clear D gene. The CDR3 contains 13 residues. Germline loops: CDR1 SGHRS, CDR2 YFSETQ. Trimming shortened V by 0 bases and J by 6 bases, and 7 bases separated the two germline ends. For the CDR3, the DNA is TGCGCCAGCAGCTTGGTTTCCCTCAATGAGCAGTTCTTC. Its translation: CASSLVSLNEQFF.

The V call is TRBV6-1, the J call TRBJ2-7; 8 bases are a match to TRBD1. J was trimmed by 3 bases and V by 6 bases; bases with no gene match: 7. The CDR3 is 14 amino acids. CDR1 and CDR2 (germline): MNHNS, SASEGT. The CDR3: CASSRTGQGYEQYF. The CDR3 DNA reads TGTGCCAGCAGCAGGACAGGGCAGGGCTACGAGCAGTACTTC.

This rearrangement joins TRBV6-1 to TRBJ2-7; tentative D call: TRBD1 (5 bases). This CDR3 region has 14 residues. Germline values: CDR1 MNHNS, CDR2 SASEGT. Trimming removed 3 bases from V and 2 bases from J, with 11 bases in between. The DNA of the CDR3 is TGTGCCAGCAGTGAGCAGGCAGGGCCCTACGAGCAGTACGTC. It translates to CASSEQAGPYEQYV.

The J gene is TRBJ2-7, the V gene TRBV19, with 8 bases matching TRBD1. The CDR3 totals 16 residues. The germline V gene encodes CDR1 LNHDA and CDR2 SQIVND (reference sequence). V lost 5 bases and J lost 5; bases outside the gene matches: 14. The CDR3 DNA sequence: TGTGCCAGTAGTTTAAACAGGGGGGCGGTTATCCACGAGCAGTACTTC. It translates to CASSLNRGAVIHEQYF.

CDR3 sequence: CAISDVLSNSPLHF. DNA for the CDR3: TGTGCCATCAGTGACGTCCTGTCTAATTCACCCCTCCACTTT. The chain employs TRBV10-3 and TRBJ1-6; D remains ambiguous. With 3 bases removed from V and 6 bases from J, the gap between germline ends came to 9 bases. The germline V gene encodes CDR1 ENHRY and CDR2 SYGVKD. This CDR3 contains 14 residues.